These T cell receptor beta chains were read from a single sample in a study of early T cells in non-severe SARS-CoV-2 infection. Each CDR3 protein gets one entry after TCRdb re-called the 5' RACE reads with MiXCR. This sample has about 46,000 distinct CDR3 sequences, with roughly 9.4% found just once. The source was whole blood, collected at baseline. These receptor sequences come from an adult who was a healthcare worker with PCR-confirmed SARS-CoV-2 infection or an uninfected control (not recorded which). Both conserved end residues are part of each CDR3. A D gene is named only where the DNA matches it firmly. The listing skips clone size in some rows; elsewhere it reads once, few, many or a size class.

DNA: TGTGCCAGCAACCAATCCCCAGGACTAGCGGGGTACAATGAGCAGTTCTTC
CDR3: CASNQSPGLAGYNEQFF
V: TRBV27
J: TRBJ2-1
D: TRBD2
size: .

DNA: TGTGCCAGCGGCCGAGGGCAGGGGGTTGGAGAGACCCAGTACTTC
CDR3: CASGRGQGVGETQYF
V: TRBV27
J: TRBJ2-5
D: TRBD1
size: many

DNA: TGTGCCAGCAGTCCTACAGGGATCATCTTCAATGAGCAGTTCTTC
CDR3: CASSPTGIIFNEQFF
V: TRBV14
J: TRBJ2-1
D: .
size: .

DNA: TGTGCCAGCAGTTACCCACCAGGAGTTACCTCCTACGAGCAGTACTTC
CDR3: CASSYPPGVTSYEQYF
V: TRBV6-6
J: TRBJ2-7
D: .
size: .

DNA: TGTGCCAGCAGCCAAGTCCATGTTAGTGGCTACACCTTC
CDR3: CASSQVHVSGYTF
V: TRBV3-1
J: TRBJ1-2
D: .
size: .

DNA: TGCGCCAGCAGCTTGGAGGGGCACACCCTGAACACCGGGGAGCTGTTTTTT
CDR3: CASSLEGHTLNTGELFF
V: TRBV5-1
J: TRBJ2-2
D: .
size: .

DNA: TGTGCCAGCAGCTTGGCCCCTCGGGGACCTAACTATGGCTACACCTTC
CDR3: CASSLAPRGPNYGYTF
V: TRBV11-2
J: TRBJ1-2
D: .
size: .

DNA: TGTGCCAGCAGCCCACCACCGGCTTCGGATGAGCAGTTCTTC
CDR3: CASSPPPASDEQFF
V: TRBV13
J: TRBJ2-1
D: .
size: .

DNA: TGTGCCAGCAGCGCCCCCGGACTAGCGGGGGGGCTTAATGAGCAGTTCTTC
CDR3: CASSAPGLAGGLNEQFF
V: TRBV9
J: TRBJ2-1
D: TRBD2
size: .

DNA: TGTGCCACCGGACAGGAAGCCTACGAGCAGTACTTC
CDR3: CATGQEAYEQYF
V: TRBV2
J: TRBJ2-7
D: TRBD1
size: .

DNA: TGTGCCAGCAGTCCTGCGGGGGGGCTGGACTACAATGAGCAGTTCTTC
CDR3: CASSPAGGLDYNEQFF
V: TRBV27
J: TRBJ2-1
D: TRBD2
size: few

DNA: TGTGCCAGCAGGAGAAGGACAGAGAACACTGAAGCTTTCTTT
CDR3: CASRRRTENTEAFF
V: TRBV12-3/TRBV12-4
J: TRBJ1-1
D: .
size: .

DNA: TGTGCCAGCAGTTCCCTAAGGGCCAAGACCCAGTACTTC
CDR3: CASSSLRAKTQYF
V: TRBV7-6
J: TRBJ2-5
D: .
size: many

DNA: TGTGCCAGTAGTATGTCCACGGGACAATTCTATGGCTACACCTTC
CDR3: CASSMSTGQFYGYTF
V: TRBV19
J: TRBJ1-2
D: .
size: .

DNA: TGTGCCAGCAGCTTCGGGACTAGCGGGGCTTGGGCGGAGACCCAGTACTTC
CDR3: CASSFGTSGAWAETQYF
V: TRBV7-9
J: TRBJ2-5
D: TRBD2
size: few

DNA: TGTGCCAGCAGTTACTCGCCGGGGGGCCTAGGAGAGACCCAGTACTTC
CDR3: CASSYSPGGLGETQYF
V: TRBV6-5
J: TRBJ2-5
D: .
size: .

DNA: TGTGCCAGCAGCTTTGGAGCGAATAATGAAAAACTGTTTTTT
CDR3: CASSFGANNEKLFF
V: TRBV7-2
J: TRBJ1-4
D: .
size: .

DNA: TGCGCCAGCAGCCACACTCCCATCCTAGGGGATGAAAAACTGTTTTTT
CDR3: CASSHTPILGDEKLFF
V: TRBV4-1
J: TRBJ1-4
D: .
size: few

DNA: TGTGCCAGCTCACTCCCCTCGGACGAGCAGTACTTC
CDR3: CASSLPSDEQYF
V: TRBV18
J: TRBJ2-7
D: .
size: few

DNA: TGCGCCAGCAGCTTAACTAGCACAGATACGCAGTATTTT
CDR3: CASSLTSTDTQYF
V: TRBV5-1
J: TRBJ2-3
D: .
size: few

DNA: TGTGCCAGTAGTATAGACGGGACAGGGGTTGAAGCTTTCTTT
CDR3: CASSIDGTGVEAFF
V: TRBV19
J: TRBJ1-1
D: TRBD1
size: many

DNA: TGCAGTGCTAGCCGGGGTGCTGGCTACACCTTC
CDR3: CSASRGAGYTF
V: TRBV20-1
J: TRBJ1-2
D: .
size: many

DNA: TGTGCCTGGAGTTTACTGCCGGGACAGAGTAATTCACCCCTCCACTTT
CDR3: CAWSLLPGQSNSPLHF
V: TRBV30
J: TRBJ1-6
D: TRBD1
size: many

DNA: TGCAGTGTTAATAGGCCCGGGGGCTACACCTTC
CDR3: CSVNRPGGYTF
V: TRBV20-1
J: TRBJ1-2
D: .
size: .

DNA: TGTGCCACCTCCATGGGAGGGGCCACAGATACGCAGTATTTT
CDR3: CATSMGGATDTQYF
V: TRBV6-5
J: TRBJ2-3
D: TRBD2
size: .